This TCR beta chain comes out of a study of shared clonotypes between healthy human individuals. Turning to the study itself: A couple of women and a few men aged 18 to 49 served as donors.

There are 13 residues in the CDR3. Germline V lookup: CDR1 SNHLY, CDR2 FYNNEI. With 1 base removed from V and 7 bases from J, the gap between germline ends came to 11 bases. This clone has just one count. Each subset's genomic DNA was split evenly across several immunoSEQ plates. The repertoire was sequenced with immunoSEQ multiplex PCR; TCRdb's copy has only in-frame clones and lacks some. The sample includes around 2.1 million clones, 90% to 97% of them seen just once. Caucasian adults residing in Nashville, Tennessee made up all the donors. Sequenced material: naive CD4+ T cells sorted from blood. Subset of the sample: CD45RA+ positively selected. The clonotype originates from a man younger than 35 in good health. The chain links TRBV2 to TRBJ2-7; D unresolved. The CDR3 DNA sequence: TGTGCCAGCAGTGAAGTCGGGCACGGAGAGCAGTACTTC. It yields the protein CASSEVGHGEQYF. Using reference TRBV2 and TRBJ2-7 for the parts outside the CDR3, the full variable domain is EPEVTQTPSHQVTQMGQEVILRCVPISNHLYFYWYRQILGQKVEFLVSFYNNEISEKSEIFDDQFSVERPDGSNFTLKIRSTKLEDSAMYFCASSEVGHGEQYFGPGTRLTVT.